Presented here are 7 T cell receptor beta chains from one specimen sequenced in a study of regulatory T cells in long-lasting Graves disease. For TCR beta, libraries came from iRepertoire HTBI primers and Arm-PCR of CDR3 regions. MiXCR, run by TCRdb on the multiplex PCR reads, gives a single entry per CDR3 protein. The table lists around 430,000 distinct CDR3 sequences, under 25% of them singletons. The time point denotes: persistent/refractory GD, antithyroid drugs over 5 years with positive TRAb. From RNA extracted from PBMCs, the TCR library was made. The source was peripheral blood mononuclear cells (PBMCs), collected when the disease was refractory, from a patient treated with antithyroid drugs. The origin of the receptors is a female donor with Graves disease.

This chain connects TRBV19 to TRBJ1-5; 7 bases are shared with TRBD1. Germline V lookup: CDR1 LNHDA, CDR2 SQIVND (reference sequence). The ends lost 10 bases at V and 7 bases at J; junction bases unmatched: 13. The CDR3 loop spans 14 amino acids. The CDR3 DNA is TGTGCCACCCAAACGACAGGGCCAAGCCAGCCCCAGCATTTT. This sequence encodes CATQTTGPSQPQHF.

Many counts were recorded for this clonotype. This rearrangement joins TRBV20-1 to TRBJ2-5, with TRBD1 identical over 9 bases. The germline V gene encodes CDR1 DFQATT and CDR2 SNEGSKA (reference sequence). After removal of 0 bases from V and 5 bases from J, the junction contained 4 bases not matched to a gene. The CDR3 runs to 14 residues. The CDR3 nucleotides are TGCAGTGCTAGAGAAGGGACAGGGCGGGAGACCCAGTACTTC. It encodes CSAREGTGRETQYF.

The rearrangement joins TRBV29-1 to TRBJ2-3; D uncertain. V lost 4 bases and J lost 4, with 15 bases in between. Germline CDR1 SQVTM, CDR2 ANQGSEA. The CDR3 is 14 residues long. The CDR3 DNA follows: TGCAGCGTTGTTTTGCGAGAGTCGGCAGATACGCAGTATTTT. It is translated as CSVVLRESADTQYF.

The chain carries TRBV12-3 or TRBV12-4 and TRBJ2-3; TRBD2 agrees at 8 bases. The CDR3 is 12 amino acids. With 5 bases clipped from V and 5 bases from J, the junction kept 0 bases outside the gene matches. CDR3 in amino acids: CASSSGRDTQYF. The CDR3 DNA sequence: TGTGCCAGCAGTAGCGGGAGAGATACGCAGTATTTT.

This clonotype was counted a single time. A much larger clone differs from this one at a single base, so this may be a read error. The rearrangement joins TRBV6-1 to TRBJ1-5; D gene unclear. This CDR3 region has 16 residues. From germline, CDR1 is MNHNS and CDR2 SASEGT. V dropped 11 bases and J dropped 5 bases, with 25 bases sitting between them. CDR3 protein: CAGTFGPRKEYQPQHF. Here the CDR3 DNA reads TGTGCCGGCACCTTCGGCCCGAGAAAAGAGTATCAGCCCCAGCATTTT.

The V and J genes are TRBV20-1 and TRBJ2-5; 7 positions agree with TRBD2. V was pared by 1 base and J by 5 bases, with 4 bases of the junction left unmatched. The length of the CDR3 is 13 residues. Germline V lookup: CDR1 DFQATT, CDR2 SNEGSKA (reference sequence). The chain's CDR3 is CSARGGGPETQYF. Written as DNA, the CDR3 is TGCAGTGCTAGAGGGGGGGGTCCGGAGACCCAGTACTTC.

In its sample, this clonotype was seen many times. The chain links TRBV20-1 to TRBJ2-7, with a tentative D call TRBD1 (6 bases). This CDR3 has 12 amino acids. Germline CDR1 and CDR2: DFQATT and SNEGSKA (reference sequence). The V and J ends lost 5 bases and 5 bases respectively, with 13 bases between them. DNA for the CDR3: TGCAGTGCTCGGCAGGGGAGCGACGAGCAGTACTTC. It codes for CSARQGSDEQYF.